Following are 20 T cell receptor beta chains from one sample sequenced in a study of T cell responses to AZD1222 COVID-19 vaccine. Sequencing used immunoSEQ multiplex PCR; TCRdb keeps in-frame clones, though not all of them. The sample lists under 150,000 clones, roughly 90% occurring once. Sequencing was performed on peripheral blood, taken 28 days after the second AZD1222 dose. These receptors originate from an adult who received the AZD1222 COVID-19 vaccine.

V is TRBV28 and J is TRBJ1-6, with a weak D call TRBD1 (6 bases). CDR1 and CDR2 (germline): MDHEN, SYDVKM. CDR3 size: 15 residues. Trimming removed 7 bases at V and 9 bases at J, with 19 bases between. In DNA, the CDR3 is TGTGCCAGCACCTCACCCGGTGAAGGGGGTTCACCCCTCCACTTT. Protein product: CASTSPGEGGSPLHF.

The J gene is TRBJ1-4, the V gene TRBV14; the D gene is possibly TRBD1 (5 bases). The CDR3 is 15 residues long. The V gene lost 0 bases and the J gene lost 6 bases, with 11 bases spanning the gap. Germline CDR1 is SGHDN and CDR2 is FVKESK. In DNA, the CDR3 is TGTGCCAGCAGCCAAGATCCTGGGGGTTATGAAAAACTGTTTTTT. This translates into CASSQDPGGYEKLFF.

The chain uses TRBV5-4 and TRBJ2-5, with D maybe TRBD2 (6 bases). Per germline, CDR1 SGHNT and CDR2 YYREEE (reference sequence). Between the trimmed V and J ends, which lost 4 bases and 4 bases, there was a span of 11 bases. This CDR3 comprises 13 residues. This CDR3 is CASSKTRGETQYF. CDR3 DNA sequence: TGTGCCAGCAGCAAGACTAGGGGAGAGACCCAGTACTTC.

V gene TRBV24-1 combines with J gene TRBJ1-1; tentative D call: TRBD1 (5 bases). Germline V gene lookup returns CDR1 KGHDR and CDR2 SFDVKD. Trimming removed 7 bases from V and 1 base from J, with 12 bases in between. The CDR3 consists of 14 residues. The DNA of the CDR3 is TGTGCCACCAGCCACGGACATAAGAACACTGAAGCTTTCTTT. This codes for CATSHGHKNTEAFF.

This chain uses TRBV6-1 with TRBJ2-1; tentatively, D is TRBD1 (5 bases). V was clipped by 2 bases and J by 7 bases, with 6 bases between them. The germline CDR1 and CDR2 sequences are MNHNS and SASEGT. The CDR3 length is 12 residues. The CDR3 sequence is CASSESGNEQFF. The CDR3 nucleotides read TGTGCCAGCAGTGAATCAGGGAATGAGCAGTTCTTC.

CDR3 nucleotides: TGCAGCGTTCGGGAGGCCGGTAACATTCAGTACTTC. It yields the protein CSVREAGNIQYF. This chain connects TRBV29-1 to TRBJ2-4, with 7 positions matching TRBD2. This CDR3 is 12 amino acids long. V lost 5 bases and J lost 7; bases outside the gene matches: 5. The germline V gene encodes CDR1 SQVTM and CDR2 ANQGSEA.

This chain's CDR3 is CASSSGPTGISSCNQPQHF. CDR3 nucleotides: TGTGCCAGCAGCTCGGGACCGACAGGGATTAGTAGCTGCAATCAGCCCCAGCATTTT. This chain connects TRBV7-3 to TRBJ1-5, with 7 bases aligning to TRBD1. The CDR3 length is 19 residues. Germline lookup yields CDR1 SGHTA and CDR2 FQGTGA. The trim removed 4 bases at V and 2 bases at J, leaving 17 bases unmatched.

The V call is TRBV28, the J call TRBJ1-2, with a tentative D call TRBD1 (6 bases). The CDR3 length is 15 residues. CDR1 and CDR2 from the germline V gene are MDHEN and SYDVKM. The ends were cut back, 2 bases at V and 3 bases at J, with 13 bases in the middle. CDR3 region: CASSLGLRGDYGYTF. The DNA for the CDR3 is TGTGCCAGCAGTTTAGGACTCAGGGGCGACTATGGCTACACCTTC.

This sequence joins TRBV6-5 and TRBJ1-1, with a tentative D call TRBD1 (6 bases). This CDR3 has 14 residues. V shed 6 bases and J shed 4 bases, with 15 bases lying between them. The V gene's germline CDR1 is MNHEY and CDR2 SVGAGI. CDR3: CASSTGRGITEAFF. The CDR3 DNA sequence: TGTGCCAGCAGCACAGGGCGTGGGATCACTGAAGCTTTCTTT.

This chain connects TRBV21-1 to TRBJ2-1; the table's D gene call, TRBD2, was not cross checked with the DNA. TRBV21-1 is a listed pseudogene. The CDR3 loop spans 15 amino acids. This CDR3 reads CASSKGGSVVNEQFF. The CDR3, as DNA: TGTGCCAGCAGCAAGGGCGGGAGTGTCGTCAATGAGCAGTTCTTC.

The chain couples TRBV5-1 to TRBJ1-1; D uncertain. Germline CDR1 and CDR2: SGHRS and YFSETQ. The CDR3 has 14 amino acids. Trimming pared 3 bases from V and 1 base from J, leaving 10 bases between. The CDR3 sequence: CASSSGPGNTEAFF. The CDR3 region has the DNA TGCGCCAGCAGCTCAGGACCGGGGAACACTGAAGCTTTCTTT. The whole variable domain, remainder taken from reference TRBV5-1 and TRBJ1-1, is KAGVTQTPRYLIKTRGQQVTLSCSPISGHRSVSWYQQTPGQGLQFLFEYFSETQRNKGNFPGRFSGRQFSNSRSEMNVSTLELGDSALYLCASSSGPGNTEAFFGQGTRLTVV.

The chain carries TRBV9 and TRBJ1-1; perhaps TRBD1 as D (5 bases). CDR1 is SGDLS, CDR2 YYNGEE, per germline. This CDR3 is built from 13 residues. Trimming removed 4 bases from V and 5 bases from J, with 12 bases in between. The CDR3 region is CASSLGEWTEAFF. CDR3 nucleotide sequence: TGTGCCAGCAGCCTAGGGGAGTGGACTGAAGCTTTCTTT.

The chain employs TRBV28 and TRBJ1-3, with 7 bases matching TRBD1. The CDR3 spans 15 residues. The J segment lost 2 bases and the V segment lost 6 bases, leaving 7 bases of the junction unmatched. CDR1 is MDHEN and CDR2 is SYDVKM in the germline V gene. Here the CDR3 reads CASSYPDRTGNTIYF. The CDR3 DNA reads TGTGCCAGCAGCTACCCGGACAGGACTGGAAACACCATATATTTT.

The genes are TRBV5-1 and TRBJ1-1; TRBD1 matches at 7 bases. With V trimmed by 0 bases and J by 6 bases, 2 bases remained unmatched. Germline values: CDR1 SGHRS, CDR2 YFSETQ. This CDR3 is 13 amino acids long. Here the CDR3 reads CASSLGQGAEAFF. DNA for the CDR3: TGCGCCAGCAGCTTGGGACAGGGCGCTGAAGCTTTCTTT.

This sequence joins TRBV28 and TRBJ2-1; D possibly corresponds to TRBD1 (6 bases). V was clipped by 3 bases and J by 3 bases, with 21 bases between them. Germline V lookup: CDR1 MDHEN, CDR2 SYDVKM. The CDR3 has 18 amino acids. CDR3 bases: TGTGCCAGCAGTTTCCTAAAAAGCTCGGCAGGGGTCTACAATGAGCAGTTCTTC. This sequence encodes CASSFLKSSAGVYNEQFF.

The chain combines TRBV20-1 with TRBJ1-6, with 11 bases that match TRBD1. V dropped 3 bases and J dropped 7; count of bases not matched to a gene: 5. The CDR3 is made up of 15 amino acids. CDR1 and CDR2 from the germline V gene are DFQATT and SNEGSKA (reference sequence). In DNA form, the CDR3 reads TGCAGTGCTAGTCCGGGGACAGGGGGAAATTCACCCCTCCACTTT. This gives the protein CSASPGTGGNSPLHF.

The chain combines TRBV4-1 with TRBJ1-4; D remains unclear. Trimming shortened V by 4 bases and J by 8 bases, and 17 bases separated the two germline ends. The CDR3 has 15 amino acids. In germline, CDR1 is MGHRA, CDR2 YSYEKL. In DNA form, the CDR3 reads TGCGCCAGCAGCCGTATTCACACCCAAGGAGAAAAACTGTTTTTT. This codes for CASSRIHTQGEKLFF.

V usage is TRBV5-6 and J usage is TRBJ1-5; perhaps TRBD1 as D (5 bases). Germline CDR1 SGHDT, CDR2 YYEEEE. Trimming took 4 bases from V and 9 from J, leaving 17 bases between them. The CDR3 sequence is 14 residues long. CDR3 region: CASSAGSRDRPQHF. The CDR3 region has the DNA TGTGCCAGCAGCGCAGGGTCCAGGGACCGGCCCCAGCATTTT. Drawing the rest from reference TRBV5-6 and TRBJ1-5, the complete variable domain is DAGVTQSPTHLIKTRGQQVTLRCSPKSGHDTVSWYQQALGQGPQFIFQYYEEEERQRGNFPDRFSGHQFPNYSSELNVNALLLGDSALYLCASSAGSRDRPQHFGDGTRLSIL.

This rearrangement joins TRBV5-1 to TRBJ1-1; TRBD1 matches 7 bases. Unmatched junction bases numbered 2, after V lost 1 base and J lost 8 bases. The CDR3 is made up of 12 amino acids. Germline loops: CDR1 SGHRS, CDR2 YFSETQ. The CDR3 DNA sequence: TGCGCCAGCAGCTTGACAGGGGCGGAAGCTTTCTTT. It is translated as CASSLTGAEAFF. The full variable domain, completed using reference TRBV5-1 and TRBJ1-1, is KAGVTQTPRYLIKTRGQQVTLSCSPISGHRSVSWYQQTPGQGLQFLFEYFSETQRNKGNFPGRFSGRQFSNSRSEMNVSTLELGDSALYLCASSLTGAEAFFGQGTRLTVV.

The V gene is TRBV2, the J gene TRBJ2-1; 7 bases are shared with TRBD1. This CDR3 comprises 16 residues. Trimming cost V 4 bases and J 8 bases; bases outside gene matches: 14. The germline V gene has CDR1 SNHLY and CDR2 FYNNEI. Written as DNA, the CDR3 is TGTGCCAGCAGTGGCCAGGGGGTCCAGAACTTGGATGAGCAGTTCTTC. This codes for CASSGQGVQNLDEQFF.